One TCR beta chain is described in this entry. Its antigen is unknown. It has no much larger one-base neighbor in the sample; base qualities were not kept. Enrolling through a virtual design, the prospective study's participants ranged in age from roughly 18 to 89 years and lived across some 23 United States geographic areas. In the prospective study, participants were assigned to cohorts based on the clinical history participants reported in a screening survey and a study questionnaire. In the prospective study, whole blood, serum and a nasopharyngeal or oropharyngeal swab were collected from each participant by mobile phlebotomists. Participants in the prospective study had the option to provide additional blood draws and questionnaires over a roughly 2-month period. Before DNA extraction, prospective study blood samples were shipped either frozen or at room temperature. TCRbeta CDR3 regions were amplified from genomic DNA by means of the immunoSEQ Assay, a bias-controlled multiplex PCR. As for how the authors treated the data: Nucleated cell counts per sample were estimated from amplification of reference gene primers within the assay. To quantify the absolute abundance of each unique TCRbeta CDR3 rearrangement, sequence reads were collapsed and filtered. For each sample, productive Simpson clonality was calculated by taking the square root of Simpson's diversity index across productive rearrangements. In TCRdb, the immuneACCESS table is reduced to in-frame sequences with V and J assigned. These tables do not hold every clone; where another copy was compared, an unresolved V gene accounts for under half, and the others remain unexplained. That table gives V, J and clone size, and the DNA gave D and trimming. Here the sample has over 110,000 clones; approximately 87% occur a single time. The ten biggest clones cover roughly 3.7% of the sample.

This sample was taken from a study of blood T cell repertoires in COVID-19 (dated by TCRdb to 2020 to 2022). Context from the whole study: Recovered participants in ImmuneRACE Cohort 3 were defined by two consecutive negative NP/OP PCR tests, clearance by a healthcare professional, or resolution of symptoms. The dataset comprised deeply sampled blood TCRbeta repertoires from subjects exposed to, actively infected with, or recovered from COVID-19. Samples from collaborators originated in the United States, Italy and Spain and spanned both the acute and convalescent phases of COVID-19. HLA class I and class II types, where available, came from metadata supplied by the sample provider rather than from assay-based typing. Samples came from the ongoing ImmuneRACE study (first 160 participants) plus 1,254 subjects from 6 global collaborators. The repertoires were released in a freely available public database meant as a resource for research on the immune response to SARS-CoV-2. The sample metadata nearly always contained a de-identified subject ID, COVID-19 status, age in years and sex. The prospective study material was composed of cDNA or gDNA derived from T cells, B-cell-depleted T cells, or PBMCs. What the authors observed across the whole study: The amount of clinical and demographic metadata varied by source and participant and was provided uncurated.

V is clipped by 1 base and J by 3 bases, and the sequence between their germline boundaries is 11 bases long. For CDR1 and CDR2, the germline V gene (reference sequence) lists LNHDA and SQIVND. The CDR3 runs 15 residues from the cysteine to the phenylalanine. Only the CDR3 DNA is retained, 45 bases long and in frame from the first base. The rearranged chain carries TRBV19 and TRBJ2-3; a tentative D call is TRBD2 (5 bases match). Material: PBMCs or T cells enriched from blood (not recorded which). The source is a man between 50 and 59 years old in a cohort exposed to, infected with or recovered from COVID-19 (not recorded which). The sequenced DNA: TGTGCCAGTAGTATAGGACCCGAGGGAACAGATACGCAGTATTTT. Translation gives CASSIGPEGTDTQYF.